This paragraph covers one TCR beta chain sequence. What it binds is unknown. This sample was included in a study of shared clonotypes between healthy human individuals. The V and J ends lost 4 bases and 6 bases respectively, with 17 bases between them. The V gene's germline CDR1 is SGHRS and CDR2 YFSETQ. The CDR3 sequence is 14 residues long. Assay: immunoSEQ multiplex PCR; the TCRdb copy retains only in-frame clones and omits some. The data contain about 340,000 clones, roughly 80% of them seen just once; the ten biggest clones take up 10%. Every donor, a Caucasian adult, lived in Nashville, Tennessee. Study conclusions and caveats: In contrast to clonotypes shared by all four donors, non-shared clonotypes had lower generation probabilities.

This rearrangement joins TRBV5-1 to TRBJ2-7, with D perhaps matching TRBD2 (7 bases). The sequencing input was memory CD4+ T cells sorted from blood. Sample subset: CD45RA-negative fraction. The clonotype was recovered from a young man in good health. CDR3 sequence: CASSPAQGGGEQYF. CDR3 sequence (DNA): TGCGCCAGCAGCCCCGCACAAGGGGGGGGCGAGCAGTACTTC.